This TCR beta chain is drawn from a study of STAT3 mutations in large granular lymphocyte leukemia (dated by TCRdb to the late 2010s). Study-level background: About half of the T-LGLL patients who underwent longitudinal sequencing carried canonical activating STAT3 mutations. For each patient, sequencing was performed at an average of around 4 time points, with a range of 2 to 8 samplings. Roughly 19 representative T-LGLL cases were selected from an initial cohort of approximately 200 LGL patients for longitudinal TCRbeta and STAT3 sequencing. Over half of the T-LGLL patients were given one or more immunosuppressive therapy regimens, and 30% to 45% of those treated had a hematologic response. To reconstruct clonal hierarchy and dynamics, serial deep sequencing of TCRbeta CDR3 and STAT3 was performed in patients with T-cell large granular lymphocyte leukemia. Two patients with natural killer LGL leukemia were also sequenced longitudinally as controls within the study. On the study overall, not on this receptor specifically: In 6 of 18 patients, TCR clonotype switching occurred after therapy, and every newly emerging clone was STAT3 wild type. Because no samples were available when a clone first appeared, clonal expansion was inferred from samplings taken at other points. Since codominant clonotypes persisted in some patients, a small but highly pathogenic clone may have gone undetected. The burden of the dominant TCR clone was higher than the STAT3 mutant burden in several patients, which suggests that the STAT3 mutation arose secondarily inside a clone that had already expanded. At least one immunodominant TCRbeta clonotype was present in every T-LGLL patient, and multiple immunodominant subclonotypes appeared in about half of the T-LGLL patients. The linking of therapy response to changes in TCR clonal burden was complicated by variable intervals between samplings and differing treatment regimens.

Remarks on this clone: No cognate antigen has been identified for it. No quality values exist for individual bases; no much larger clone is one base distant.

The CDR3 numbers 16 residues from cysteine through phenylalanine. Left in the record is the CDR3 DNA by itself, 48 bases read in frame from the first base. TCRbeta libraries were sequenced on an Illumina MiSeq, averaging around 41,000 productive templates per sample. TCRbeta CDR3 libraries were generated with the immunoSEQ assay using multiplex PCR amplification. The source study handled its data this way. Repertoire diversity was computed as previously defined, with values near 0 indicating extremely monoclonal samples. What TCRdb holds here is the immuneACCESS table cut down to in-frame rearrangements. Part of the clones is not present; checked against another copy, under half of the missing clones reflect an unresolved V gene, and the others are unexplained. The V and J calls and clone size were taken over from that table, and D and trimming were inferred from the DNA. The sample yields around 12,000 clones; roughly 80% were counted once. The ten largest clones represent approximately 56% of the sample.

DNA was extracted from blood mononuclear cells, and the same DNA was used for both TCR and STAT3 sequencing. The receptor comes from a man between 60 and 70 years old with T-cell large granular lymphocyte leukemia. Some clones in this sample may be carry-over from other donors' samples. The age is the age at diagnosis. This sequence uses TRBV12-2 and TRBJ1-6; the table's D gene call, TRBD1, was not cross checked with the DNA. TRBV12-2 constitutes a pseudogene. Sample: peripheral blood mononuclear cells. The CDR3 protein: CASRLAGQAEVSPLHF. The sequence in DNA is TGTGCAAGTCGCTTAGCGGGACAGGCTGAAGTTTCACCCCTCCACTTT.